The rows below give T cell receptor beta chains drawn from one sample of a study of blood T cell repertoires in COVID-19. The method was immunoSEQ multiplex PCR; TCRdb's version includes in-frame clones alone and lacks a portion of them. The sample records about 210,000 clones, 84% being singletons. Material: peripheral blood. All receptors derive from a middle-aged man who had recovered from COVID-19. Both conserved end residues are part of each CDR3. A D gene is named only where the DNA matches it firmly. The size field is filled for only some rows; it gives once, few, many or a size class.

clone size,D gene,CDR3 length,V gene,J gene,CDR3 protein,CDR3 DNA
.,TRBD2,17,TRBV10-1,TRBJ2-3,CASSDRGSGASTDTQYF,TGCGCCAGCAGCGACCGGGGTAGCGGGGCGAGCACAGATACGCAGTATTTT
.,TRBD1,20,TRBV19,TRBJ1-1,CASSIGPLRGPRAMNTEAFF,TGTGCCAGTAGTATTGGCCCGCTGAGGGGGCCCAGAGCGATGAACACTGAAGCTTTCTTT
.,TRBD2,20,TRBV6-2/TRBV6-3,TRBJ2-1,CASSQRGLAGGQRIGSEQFF,TGTGCCAGCAGTCAGCGCGGACTAGCGGGGGGGCAAAGGATAGGCAGTGAGCAGTTCTTC
.,.,13,TRBV6-2/TRBV6-3,TRBJ1-2,CASSSRGGLGYTF,TGTGCCAGCAGTTCGCGGGGGGGGCTTGGCTACACCTTC
.,.,16,TRBV15,TRBJ1-5,CATSRAPKKRNQPQHF,TGTGCCACCAGCAGAGCTCCTAAAAAGAGGAATCAGCCCCAGCATTTT
.,TRBD1,13,TRBV6-6,TRBJ1-1,CASSQDRAVEAFF,TGTGCCAGCAGCCAGGACAGGGCCGTCGAAGCTTTCTTT
.,.,14,TRBV6-1,TRBJ1-5,CASSEPEAVQPQHF,TGTGCCAGCAGTGAGCCAGAGGCGGTTCAGCCCCAGCATTTT
.,TRBD1,12,TRBV6-5,TRBJ1-2,CASRGQGRGYTF,TGTGCCAGCAGAGGACAGGGCCGTGGCTACACCTTC
few,TRBD2,14,TRBV29-1,TRBJ2-2,CSVKGLALTGELFF,TGCAGCGTTAAGGGACTAGCGCTAACCGGGGAGCTGTTTTTT
.,.,15,TRBV12-5,TRBJ2-5,CASGTNRVLQETQYF,TGTGCTAGTGGAACGAACAGGGTATTACAAGAGACCCAGTACTTC
.,.,15,TRBV4-3,TRBJ1-2,CASSQDVRGTYGYTF,TGCGCCAGCAGCCAAGATGTGAGAGGGACATATGGCTACACCTTC
.,TRBD2,14,TRBV29-1,TRBJ2-1,CSAVGTSRINEQFF,TGCAGCGCCGTGGGGACTAGCAGAATCAATGAGCAGTTCTTC
once,TRBD2,19,TRBV4-3,TRBJ2-3,CASSQELLAGGSSTDTQYF,TGCGCCAGCAGCCAAGAGTTACTAGCGGGGGGGTCTTCCACAGATACGCAGTATTTT
.,.,16,TRBV7-8,TRBJ2-1,CASSSPGGRFYNEQFF,TGTGCCAGCAGCTCACCGGGGGGCCGCTTTTACAATGAGCAGTTCTTC
.,.,15,TRBV11-3,TRBJ2-3,CASKSLLAFTDTQYF,TGTGCCAGCAAGTCTTTACTAGCCTTCACAGATACGCAGTATTTT
.,TRBD1,16,TRBV5-1,TRBJ1-1,CASSSDKGARGTEAFF,TGCGCCAGCAGCTCCGACAAGGGGGCGAGGGGAACTGAAGCTTTCTTT
.,.,12,TRBV18,TRBJ2-7,CASSPDQGEQYF,TGTGCCAGCTCACCTGACCAGGGAGAGCAGTACTTC
.,.,13,TRBV30,TRBJ2-7,CAWNAGTPYEQYF,TGTGCCTGGAATGCAGGGACTCCCTACGAGCAGTACTTC
.,.,13,TRBV18,TRBJ2-7,CASSPGLSYEQYF,TGTGCCAGCTCACCAGGGCTCAGCTACGAGCAGTACTTC
.,.,13,TRBV5-5,TRBJ2-7,CASSPRYSYEQYF,TGTGCCAGCAGTCCCCGCTACAGCTACGAGCAGTACTTC
.,.,15,TRBV19,TRBJ1-1,CASSTLSPGYTEAFF,TGTGCCAGTAGTACCTTGAGCCCGGGGTACACTGAAGCTTTCTTT
.,.,15,TRBV9,TRBJ2-5,CASSVDMQDGETQYF,TGTGCCAGCAGCGTAGATATGCAAGACGGGGAGACCCAGTACTTC
.,.,15,TRBV18,TRBJ2-3,CASSREVGSTDTQYF,TGTGCCAGCTCACGAGAGGTCGGGAGCACAGATACGCAGTATTTT
.,TRBD1,12,TRBV6-6,TRBJ2-7,CASSRQGNEQYF,TGTGCCAGCAGTCGACAGGGGAACGAGCAGTACTTC
few,.,14,TRBV4-3,TRBJ2-1,CASSQEGTWGEQFF,TGCGCCAGCAGCCAGGAAGGGACTTGGGGTGAGCAGTTCTTC
few,TRBD2,18,TRBV5-6,TRBJ2-5,CASSSEGLAGVLRETQYF,TGTGCCAGCAGCTCGGAGGGACTAGCGGGTGTTTTGCGAGAGACCCAGTACTTC
.,.,14,TRBV25-1,TRBJ2-7,CASSDMGSSYEQYF,TGTGCCAGCAGTGATATGGGGAGCTCCTACGAGCAGTACTTC
.,.,15,TRBV19,TRBJ1-1,CASSIGWAGETEAFF,TGTGCCAGTAGTATCGGCTGGGCCGGGGAAACTGAAGCTTTCTTT
.,.,13,TRBV7-2,TRBJ2-7,CASSRQQGYEQYF,TGTGCCAGCAGCCGACAACAGGGCTACGAGCAGTACTTC
few,TRBD1,15,TRBV19,TRBJ1-1,CASRTGTGGFTEAFF,TGTGCCAGTAGAACCGGGACAGGGGGCTTCACTGAAGCTTTCTTT
.,TRBD2,16,TRBV9,TRBJ2-3,CASSVVASGATDTQYF,TGTGCCAGCAGCGTAGTGGCTAGCGGGGCGACAGATACGCAGTATTTT
.,.,15,TRBV27,TRBJ2-3,CASSPLAAGGDTQYF,TGTGCCAGCAGTCCTCTCGCGGCCGGGGGAGATACGCAGTATTTT
.,TRBD1,16,TRBV24-1,TRBJ2-5,CATSDLLDRGQETQYF,TGTGCCACCAGTGATCTCTTGGACAGGGGCCAAGAGACCCAGTACTTC
.,.,15,TRBV5-4,TRBJ1-1,CASSSGGATNTEAFF,TGTGCCAGCAGCTCCGGAGGGGCGACGAACACTGAAGCTTTCTTT
few,.,15,TRBV6-4,TRBJ2-1,CASRADSGSYNEQFF,TGTGCCAGCCGCGCTGATAGCGGCTCCTACAATGAGCAGTTCTTC
.,.,12,TRBV30,TRBJ1-2,CAWSSRVYGYTF,TGTGCCTGGAGTTCCAGGGTCTATGGCTACACCTTC
few,.,15,TRBV9,TRBJ2-2,CASSVGSSNTGELFF,TGTGCCAGCAGCGTAGGTTCATCGAACACCGGGGAGCTGTTTTTT
.,.,13,TRBV30,TRBJ1-5,CAWNDGWDQPQHF,TGTGCCTGGAATGACGGGTGGGATCAGCCCCAGCATTTT
.,.,14,TRBV21-1,TRBJ1-2,CASSNYKINYGYTF,TGTGCCAGCAGCAACTATAAGATTAACTATGGCTACACCTTC
.,TRBD1,19,TRBV27,TRBJ2-7,CASSSFIGTGGDSAYEQYF,TGTGCCAGCAGTTCATTCATCGGGACAGGGGGGGATTCCGCTTACGAGCAGTACTTC
.,.,15,TRBV19,TRBJ1-2,CASLLPGGSNYGYTF,TGTGCCAGTCTCCTCCCTGGCGGATCGAACTATGGCTACACCTTC
few,TRBD1,17,TRBV9,TRBJ1-4,CASSGGQGSATNEKLFF,TGTGCCAGCAGCGGAGGACAGGGAAGTGCAACTAATGAAAAACTGTTTTTT
.,TRBD1,14,TRBV27,TRBJ1-2,CASRVSAGGSGYTF,TGTGCCAGCAGAGTTTCGGCAGGGGGCTCTGGCTACACCTTC
.,.,14,TRBV29-1,TRBJ1-2,CSVESGLVDYGYTF,TGCAGCGTTGAATCCGGGTTAGTAGACTATGGCTACACCTTC
.,.,12,TRBV7-2,TRBJ2-3,CASSLIRSTQYF,TGTGCCAGCAGCTTAATCCGGTCTACGCAGTATTTT
.,TRBD1,15,TRBV30,TRBJ1-5,CAWRRQGLGNQPQHF,TGTGCCTGGAGAAGACAGGGGCTTGGCAATCAGCCCCAGCATTTT
few,.,15,TRBV24-1,TRBJ2-7,CATSGFWLRTYEQYF,TGTGCCACCAGTGGGTTCTGGTTGCGGACCTACGAGCAGTACTTC
once,TRBD1,18,TRBV5-5,TRBJ2-3,CASSLIAGQGTYTDTQYF,TGTGCCAGCAGCCTGATTGCCGGACAGGGGACCTACACAGATACGCAGTATTTT
.,.,12,TRBV3-1/TRBV3-2,TRBJ2-3,CASSRATDTQYF,TGTGCCAGCAGTCGAGCGACAGATACGCAGTATTTT